The T cell receptor beta chain described here comes from a study of T cells in Graves' hyperthyroidism and ophthalmopathy (dated by TCRdb to the late 2010s). Regarding the complete study: Peripheral blood was sampled at the time of initial diagnosis, prior to any treatment. Prospective prediction of ophthalmopathy was tested in an independent validation cohort of fewer than 20 hyperthyroidism patients and some 17 patients who later progressed to ophthalmopathy. TCR Vbeta CDR3 sequencing of 120 to 150 peripheral blood samples (roughly 41 ophthalmopathy, over 70 hyperthyroidism and 17 progressor patients) is reported in the paper. After sampling, hyperthyroidism patients received methimazole starting at 30 mg daily, and ophthalmopathy patients received high-dose intravenous methylprednisolone. In addition, the study compared T-cell repertoires in thyroid tissue and in blood from roughly six Graves' hyperthyroidism patients. For training and testing, the 80 to 100 patients in the discovery cohort were randomly divided in a 7:3 ratio. TCR V-J signatures able to tell the groups apart were searched for in a discovery cohort of 100 patients, of whom 43 had Graves' ophthalmopathy and about 60 had stable Graves' hyperthyroidism. What the authors observed across the whole study: During validation, the model predicted progression to ophthalmopathy a median of approximately 7 months ahead of onset, with more than 55% sensitivity and about 75% specificity. Blood samples also contained most of the expanded thyroid clonotypes (frequency above 0.001), which suggests that blood repertoires may reflect thyroid immune responses. Sample size was not statistically predetermined, and blinding of investigators to group allocation was not performed. In cross-validation, a model built on a 13 V-J signature told ophthalmopathy apart from stable hyperthyroidism with under 90% sensitivity and roughly 81% specificity, and in testing the same model reached 80%/75%.

The TCR beta CDR3 regions were amplified from the RNA transcripts. The first round of RT-PCR for the TCR CDR3 was performed with the HTBI primer set and the Qiagen OneStep RT-PCR kit. The libraries were constructed in a second round of multiplex PCR and then size-selected and purified. Sequencing of the libraries was done on an Illumina HiSeq2000 using paired-end 100 bp reads. The study's own analysis went as follows. SOAPnuke was used to process the raw data, removing reads that contained adapters or uncalled bases, had a mean Phred below 15, or lacked an exact match to the constant primer or identifier. High-quality paired reads were merged with COPE v1.2.5, and unique nucleotide sequences were defined as clonotypes. Clonotypes were aligned to IMGT TRBV, TRBD and TRBJ reference segments using MiTCR v1.1. Only V-J combinations with frequency above 0.0001, covering 99.2% of repertoires, were analysed. A TCS score was defined as the ratio between F50 (clonal expansion) and ExV (chaos), using BLOSUM62-based TCRdist between CDR3 peptides within each V-J. Welch's t-statistics and random forest reduced fewer than 550 V-J features to fewer than 15, which were used in a naive Bayes classifier (R e1071). TCRdb passed the public sequencing reads through fastp at Q25 and MiXCR, retaining productive beta sequences. For every CDR3 protein sequence, its rows merge into one entry that carries the most common genes and DNA. TCRdb, not the authors, supplied the V and J calls. The sample has roughly 350,000 distinct CDR3 sequences on record, about 14% of them singletons. The ten largest clones represent approximately 25% of the sample.

This clonotype was found many times. Its antigen target is currently unknown. No base-level quality is on record; no much larger clone is a single base apart. Germline trimming amounts to 8 bases on V and 5 bases on J, with 8 as the count of junction bases outside the gene matches. Counted from cysteine to phenylalanine, this CDR3 has 14 amino acids. This entry keeps only the CDR3 DNA: 42 bases, framed from base 1. Based on the germline V gene, the CDR1 and CDR2 sequences are MNHNS and SASEGT. Stable Graves' hyperthyroidism was defined as the absence of progression to ophthalmopathy over 18 months of follow-up. The hyperthyroidism patients were between 18 and 65 years old and newly diagnosed, with a disease duration of less than 2 months. Any patient with an uncontrolled infection, another autoimmune disease, pregnancy or lactation was excluded. Diagnoses were based on clinical symptoms, serum thyroxine and TRAb, thyroid ultrasound and orbital computed tomography. Ficoll-Paque density gradient centrifugation was used to isolate PBMCs from under 11 ml of fresh peripheral blood. Total RNA was extracted with Trizol reagent, and quality was checked on an Agilent 2100 Bioanalyzer.

The sequence is built from TRBV6-1 and TRBJ2-5, and TRBD2 aligns with 10 junction nucleotides. Sequenced material: blood. This TCR came from a woman aged 25 to 45 with Graves' hyperthyroidism. In nucleotides, the sequence is TGTGCCAGCTGTGCTAGCGGGAGTTGGGAGACCCAGTACTTC. This sequence encodes CASCASGSWETQYF.